These 22 T cell receptor beta chains share one sample of origin, sequenced in a study of T cells in Graves' hyperthyroidism and ophthalmopathy. TCR beta CDR3 region amplification was performed from RNA transcripts. HTBI primers drove first-round RT-PCR of the TCR CDR3. MiXCR, applied by TCRdb to the multiplex PCR reads, yields one record per CDR3 protein. The table records a few hundred thousand distinct CDR3 sequences, about a sixth of them present only once. Sequenced input: blood. Receptors originate from a woman in her late teens or twenties with Graves' ophthalmopathy.

This CDR3 is CASRHDVGGNTEAFF. CDR3 DNA sequence: TGTGCCAGTAGGCACGATGTGGGGGGGAACACTGAAGCTTTCTTT. V is TRBV19 and J is TRBJ1-1; D is perhaps TRBD1 (5 bases). Trimming pared 6 bases from V and 1 base from J, leaving 15 bases between. The germline V gene encodes CDR1 LNHDA and CDR2 SQIVND (reference sequence). This CDR3 has 15 residues.

The rearrangement links TRBV5-6 to TRBJ2-7; D is possibly TRBD1 (5 bases). V lost 9 bases and J 3 bases, leaving 16 bases between the germline ends. The CDR3 is made up of 13 amino acids. Germline loops: CDR1 SGHDT, CDR2 YYEEEE. CDR3 DNA: TGTGCCACCACCCTCAATAGGGGCTACGAGCAGTACTTC. Translation gives CATTLNRGYEQYF.

Turning to this clonotype: A much larger clone lies a single base off, so this may be a read error. V gene TRBV7-2 combines with J gene TRBJ2-1; 14 bases match TRBD2. The assigned J gene may be wrong: the sequence end matches TRBJ2-7 better. CDR1 is SGHTA, CDR2 FQGNSA, per germline. The CDR3 is 18 amino acids. CDR3 nucleotide sequence: TGTGCCAGCAGCCTAACCGGGACTAGCGGGGGCTCCTACAATGAGCAGTACTTC. This translates into CASSLTGTSGGSYNEQYF.

The sample holds a few counts of this clonotype. The CDR3 does not end in the conserved phenylalanine or tryptophan, so this is likely a read error. CDR3 sequence reads: CAWGPGDNQPQHL. The CDR3 DNA follows: TGTGCCTGGGGTCCAGGGGATAATCAGCCCCAGCATCTT. V and J are TRBV30 and TRBJ1-5; a possible D gene is TRBD1 (6 bases). The CDR3 totals 13 residues. CDR1 and CDR2 from the germline V gene are GTSNPN and SVGIG (reference sequence). V lost 5 bases, J lost 4 bases, and 12 bases lay in between.

Written as DNA, the CDR3 is TGTGCCAGCAGCCAAGCCCGGACTAGCGGAGTATCCTACGAGCAGTACTTC. This translates into CASSQARTSGVSYEQYF. The chain links TRBV3-1 to TRBJ2-7; 10 positions match TRBD2. Germline V gene sequence: CDR1 LGHDT, CDR2 YNNKEL (reference sequence). Germline trimming cut 1 base from V and 1 base from J; bases unmatched to any gene: 7. The CDR3 length is 17 residues.

The chain has TRBV6-2 or TRBV6-3 and TRBJ2-3; D is unresolved. Trimming shortened V by 0 bases and J by 3 bases, and 13 bases separated the two germline ends. The CDR3 totals 16 residues. Germline loops: CDR1 MNHEY, CDR2 SVGEGT. The DNA for the CDR3 is TGTGCCAGCAGTTACTCTGGGTCGAGCAGGACAGATACGCAGTATTTT. It codes for CASSYSGSSRTDTQYF.

The chain employs TRBV28 and TRBJ1-1; 7 bases are shared with TRBD1. The CDR3 length is 12 residues. Per the germline V gene, CDR1 is MDHEN and CDR2 is SYDVKM. Unmatched junction bases numbered 3, after V lost 6 bases and J lost 5 bases. CDR3 sequence reads: CASRKTGTEAFF. CDR3 DNA: TGTGCCAGCAGAAAGACAGGGACTGAAGCTTTCTTT.

This clonotype was detected a few times. V is TRBV6-2 or TRBV6-3 and J is TRBJ2-2; no definite D call. This CDR3 comprises 15 residues. V was pared by 3 bases and J by 0 bases, with 8 bases between. Germline CDR1 reads MNHEY; CDR2 reads SVGEGT. In DNA form, the CDR3 reads TGTGCCAGCAGTTATGACGGAGCGAACACCGGGGAGCTGTTTTTT. Protein sequence: CASSYDGANTGELFF.

This clonotype was seen repeatedly, ten times or more. This chain joins TRBV28 and TRBJ2-1; unclear D gene. The CDR3 extends over 16 amino acids. V lost 3 bases, J lost 2 bases, and 14 bases lay in between. The germline V gene has CDR1 MDHEN and CDR2 SYDVKM. The CDR3 DNA reads as TGTGCCAGCAGTTTTGGTCTTGCCACCCCCTACAATGAGCAGTTCTTC. It specifies CASSFGLATPYNEQFF.

This clonotype was observed many times. This chain connects TRBV7-2 to TRBJ2-3; D is ambiguous. This CDR3 has 15 residues. Germline V gene lookup returns CDR1 SGHTA and CDR2 FQGNSA. V lost 0 bases to trimming and J lost 3 bases, with 10 bases between them. This chain's CDR3 is CASSLAGFETDTQYF. The CDR3 bases are TGTGCCAGCAGCTTAGCGGGATTCGAGACAGATACGCAGTATTTT.

This clonotype was observed a few times. The genes are TRBV7-9 and TRBJ1-3; no clear D. Trimming took 5 bases from V and 2 from J, leaving 13 bases between them. CDR3 length: 15 residues. From germline, CDR1 is SEHNR and CDR2 FQNEAQ (reference sequence). This CDR3 reads CASSTGLGAGNTIYF. The CDR3 DNA sequence: TGTGCCAGCAGCACTGGATTGGGCGCTGGAAACACCATATATTTT.

This clonotype was seen a few times. V gene TRBV10-1 combines with J gene TRBJ2-3; D unresolved. Trimming cost V 4 bases and J 0 bases, with 8 bases left between them. The germline CDR1 and CDR2 sequences are WNHNN and SYGVQD (reference sequence). The CDR3 contains 14 residues. For the CDR3, the DNA is TGCGCCAGCAGTGGACCAGCTAGCACAGATACGCAGTATTTT. Translated, it gives CASSGPASTDTQYF.

This clonotype has ten or more counts. The chain couples TRBV7-6 to TRBJ1-2; TRBD1 is a possible D gene (6 bases). Germline CDR1 and CDR2: SGHVS and FNYEAQ. The CDR3 length is 14 residues. Trimming cost V 5 bases and J 4 bases, with 14 bases left between them. The CDR3 reads CASSLKGGGYGYTF. CDR3 bases: TGTGCCAGCAGCCTCAAAGGGGGGGGCTATGGCTACACCTTC.

The sample holds a few counts of this clonotype. A much larger clone sits a single nucleotide away, making a read error possible. The chain is built from TRBV28 and TRBJ2-7; weak D call: TRBD1 (5 bases). Germline CDR1 is MDHEN and CDR2 is SYDVKM. The CDR3 contains 12 residues. Trimming took 10 bases from V and 3 from J, leaving 13 bases between them. CDR3 sequence: CATQGTVYEQYF. In DNA, the CDR3 is TGTGCCACCCAGGGTACTGTCTACGAGCAGTACTTC. Full variable domain (outside the CDR3, taken from reference TRBV28 and TRBJ2-7): DVKVTQSSRYLVKRTGEKVFLECVQDMDHENMFWYRQDPGLGLRLIYFSYDVKMKEKGDIPEGYSVSREKKERFSLILESASTNQTSMYLCATQGTVYEQYFGPGTRLTVT.

The chain carries TRBV5-1 and TRBJ2-3; 7 bases align to TRBD1. The CDR3 extends over 14 amino acids. V lost 4 bases, J lost 2 bases, and 4 bases stayed unmatched. From germline, CDR1 is SGHRS and CDR2 YFSETQ. The chain's CDR3 is CASSTGQDTDTQYF. For the CDR3, the DNA is TGCGCCAGCAGCACTGGACAGGACACAGATACGCAGTATTTT.

This clonotype was seen many times. This sequence joins TRBV6-2 or TRBV6-3 and TRBJ1-1; D is unresolved. This CDR3 region has 15 residues. Trimming removed 5 bases at V and 3 bases at J, with 16 bases between. The germline CDR1 and CDR2 sequences are MNHEY and SVGEGT. This CDR3 reads CASSSQVFGDTEAFF. For the CDR3, the DNA is TGTGCCAGCAGTAGTCAAGTGTTTGGGGACACTGAAGCTTTCTTT.

A few counts support this clonotype. The CDR3 protein is CASSPRVAGRTTTGTGELFF. Here the CDR3 DNA reads TGTGCCAGCAGCCCCCGGGTAGCGGGGCGAACCACGACGGGGACCGGGGAGCTGTTTTTT. The chain couples TRBV3-2 to TRBJ2-2; TRBD2 is taken as the D call from the table, unchecked against the DNA. TRBV3-2 is termed a pseudogene. The CDR3 has 20 residues.

In its sample, this clonotype was seen many times. This chain uses TRBV27 with TRBJ1-2; 7 positions agree with TRBD1. Germline loops: CDR1 MNHEY, CDR2 SMNVEV (reference sequence). Trimming took 3 bases from V and 4 from J; bases not matched to a gene: 11. The CDR3 loop spans 16 amino acids. CDR3 sequence reads: CASSLAGQELRYGYTF. Here the CDR3 DNA reads TGTGCCAGCAGTTTGGCCGGACAGGAGTTACGCTATGGCTACACCTTC.

This clonotype has more than one count but fewer than ten. This chain connects TRBV28 to TRBJ1-5; D might be TRBD1 (6 bases). V lost 7 bases, J lost 4 bases, and 14 bases lay in between. Germline values: CDR1 MDHEN, CDR2 SYDVKM. The CDR3 totals 14 residues. The CDR3, as DNA: TGTGCCAGCACCAAAACAGGGCGTAATCAGCCCCAGCATTTT. Its protein is CASTKTGRNQPQHF.

This clonotype occurred many times. The gene calls are TRBV20-1 and TRBJ1-1; D perhaps matches TRBD1 (6 bases). The CDR3 is made up of 13 amino acids. Germline V CDR1 and CDR2: DFQATT, SNEGSKA (reference sequence). Trimming removed 1 base from V and 4 bases from J, with 10 bases in between. CDR3 DNA sequence: TGCAGTGCTAGAGCGGGGGGCGGCACTGAAGCTTTCTTT. This sequence encodes CSARAGGGTEAFF.

Comment on this clonotype: The junction departs from germline at one end; a sequencing error may be responsible. The chain couples TRBV7-9 to TRBJ2-2, with 7 bases that match TRBD1. Germline V gene lookup returns CDR1 SEHNR and CDR2 FQNEAQ (reference sequence). This CDR3 has 16 amino acids. The CDR3 region is CASSLIRDSSSGEPFF. The CDR3 bases are TGTGCCAGCAGCTTAATCCGGGACAGTTCCTCCGGGGAGCCGTTTTTT.

This clonotype was seen a few times. The V and J genes are TRBV6-1 and TRBJ2-1; D may be TRBD1 (5 bases). This CDR3 contains 13 residues. Per germline, CDR1 MNHNS and CDR2 SASEGT. Trimming removed 7 bases from V and 8 bases from J, with 15 bases in between. DNA for the CDR3: TGTGCCAGCATAACTGGGGCATCGGATGAGCAGTTCTTC. It specifies CASITGASDEQFF.